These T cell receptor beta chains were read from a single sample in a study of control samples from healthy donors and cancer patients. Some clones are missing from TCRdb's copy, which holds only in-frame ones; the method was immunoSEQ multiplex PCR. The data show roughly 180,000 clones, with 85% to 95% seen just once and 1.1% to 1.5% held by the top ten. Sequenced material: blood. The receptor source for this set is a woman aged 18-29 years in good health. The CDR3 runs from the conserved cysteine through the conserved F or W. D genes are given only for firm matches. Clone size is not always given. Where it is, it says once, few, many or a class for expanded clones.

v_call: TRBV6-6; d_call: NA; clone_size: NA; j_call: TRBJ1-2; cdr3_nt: TGTGCCAGCAGCCCCGGGACGGCTAACTATGGCTACACCTTC; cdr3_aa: CASSPGTANYGYTF
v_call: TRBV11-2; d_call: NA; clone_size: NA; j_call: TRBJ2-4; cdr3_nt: TGTGCCAGCAGCTCTTTGACAGGACAAAAAAACATTCAGTACTTC; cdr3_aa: CASSSLTGQKNIQYF
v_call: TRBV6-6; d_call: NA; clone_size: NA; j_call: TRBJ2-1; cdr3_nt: TGTGCCAGCAGAGAAACGGGACGGGCTTTCAATGAGCAGTTCTTC; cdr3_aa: CASRETGRAFNEQFF
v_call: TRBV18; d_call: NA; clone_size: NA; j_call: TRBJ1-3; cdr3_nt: TGTGCCAGCTCACCATTCGCAGGGGCCGGAGAAGGAAACACCATATATTTT; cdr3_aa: CASSPFAGAGEGNTIYF
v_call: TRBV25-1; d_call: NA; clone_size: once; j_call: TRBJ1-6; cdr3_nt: TGTGCCAGCAGTGAAGGGAACTCACCCCTCCACTTT; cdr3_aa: CASSEGNSPLHF
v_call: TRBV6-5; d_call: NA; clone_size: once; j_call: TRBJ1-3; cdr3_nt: TGTGCCAGCAGTTTCGATCAGGGGTTTAGTGGAAACACCATATATTTT; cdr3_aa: CASSFDQGFSGNTIYF
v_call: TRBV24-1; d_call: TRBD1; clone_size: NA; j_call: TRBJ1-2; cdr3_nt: TGTGCCACCAGTGGTTCCGGGACAGTGGGCGGCTACACCTTC; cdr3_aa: CATSGSGTVGGYTF
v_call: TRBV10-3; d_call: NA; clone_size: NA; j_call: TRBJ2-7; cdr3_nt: TGTGCCATCAGTGAGTCGGACTCAGGGGAGGACGAGCAGTACTTC; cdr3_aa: CAISESDSGEDEQYF
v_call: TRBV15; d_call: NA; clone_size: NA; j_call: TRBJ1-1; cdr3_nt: TGTGCCACCAGCAGAGACCCAAACCAACCCACTGAAGCTTTCTTT; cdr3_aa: CATSRDPNQPTEAFF
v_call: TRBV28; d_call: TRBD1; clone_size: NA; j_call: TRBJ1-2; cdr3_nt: TGTGCCAGCAGCACAAAAGACAGGGATAACTATGGCTACACCTTC; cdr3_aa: CASSTKDRDNYGYTF
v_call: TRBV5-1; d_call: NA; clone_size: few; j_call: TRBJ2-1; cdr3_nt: TGCGCCAGCAGCTTAGGGACAAGTAATGAGCAGTTCTTC; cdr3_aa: CASSLGTSNEQFF
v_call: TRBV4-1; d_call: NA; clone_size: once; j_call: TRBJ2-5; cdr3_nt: TGCGCCAGCAGCCAAGAACAGTTTCAAGAGACCCAGTACTTC; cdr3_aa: CASSQEQFQETQYF
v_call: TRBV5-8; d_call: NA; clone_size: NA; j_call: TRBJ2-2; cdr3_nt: TGTGCCAGCAGCTTCGGAACTAACACCGGGGAGCTGTTTTTT; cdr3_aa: CASSFGTNTGELFF
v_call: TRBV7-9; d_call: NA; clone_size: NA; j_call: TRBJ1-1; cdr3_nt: TGTGCCAGCAGCCCCCTTAAGGGTGTGGCTTTCTTT; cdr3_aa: CASSPLKGVAFF
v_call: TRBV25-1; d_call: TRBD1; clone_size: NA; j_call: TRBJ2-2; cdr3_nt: TGTGCCAGCGGGGCGACAGGGGCAAACACCGGGGAGCTGTTTTTT; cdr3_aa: CASGATGANTGELFF
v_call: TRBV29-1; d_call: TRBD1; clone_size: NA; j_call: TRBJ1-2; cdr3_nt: TGCAGCGTTGTAAAGGGGGCGGATGGCTACACCTTC; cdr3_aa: CSVVKGADGYTF
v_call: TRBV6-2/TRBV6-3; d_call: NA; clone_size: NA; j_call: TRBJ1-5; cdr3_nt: TGTGCCAGCAGTTACTCCTGGGGTCAGCCCCAGCATTTT; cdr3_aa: CASSYSWGQPQHF
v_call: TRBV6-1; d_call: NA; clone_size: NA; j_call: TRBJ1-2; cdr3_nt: TGTGCCAGCAGTGAATTCCGACAGGCTAACTATGGCTACACCTTC; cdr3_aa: CASSEFRQANYGYTF
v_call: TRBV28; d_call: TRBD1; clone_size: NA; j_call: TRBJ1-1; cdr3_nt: TGTGCCAGCAGTTTTACACAGGGGGGGACTGAAGCTTTCTTT; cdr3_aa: CASSFTQGGTEAFF
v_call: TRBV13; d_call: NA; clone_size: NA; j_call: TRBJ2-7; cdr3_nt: TGTGCCAGCAGCTCGGACCCCTACGAGCAGTACTTC; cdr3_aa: CASSSDPYEQYF
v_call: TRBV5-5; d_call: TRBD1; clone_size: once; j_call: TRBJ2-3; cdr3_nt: TGTGCCAGCAGCTTGGGCGCCGGGGACAGGTCCTCTAATACGCAGTATTTT; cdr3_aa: CASSLGAGDRSSNTQYF
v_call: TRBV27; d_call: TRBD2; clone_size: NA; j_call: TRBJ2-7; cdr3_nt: TGTGCCAGCAGTTTATCGTCTAGCGGGCGTACCTACGAGCAGTACTTC; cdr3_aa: CASSLSSSGRTYEQYF
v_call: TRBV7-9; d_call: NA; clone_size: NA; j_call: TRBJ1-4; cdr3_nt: TGTGCCAGCAGCTTTAGCGGGGGGACAACTAATGAAAAACTGTTTTTT; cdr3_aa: CASSFSGGTTNEKLFF
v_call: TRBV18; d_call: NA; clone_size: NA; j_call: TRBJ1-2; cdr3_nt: TGTGCCAGCTCACCACCGGGATCGGGGAACTTAGCTAACTATGGCTACACCTTC; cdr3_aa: CASSPPGSGNLANYGYTF
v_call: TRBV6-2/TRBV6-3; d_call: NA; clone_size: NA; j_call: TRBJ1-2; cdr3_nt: TGTGCCAGCAGTTCGACAGTCTTCTATGGCTACACCTTC; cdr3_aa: CASSSTVFYGYTF
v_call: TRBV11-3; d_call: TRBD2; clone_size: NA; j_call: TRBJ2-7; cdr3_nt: TGTGCCACTAGCGGGGGGGGATCCTACGAGCAGTACTTC; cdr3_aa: CATSGGGSYEQYF
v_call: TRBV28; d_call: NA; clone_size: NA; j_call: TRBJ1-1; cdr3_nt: TGTGCCTCCATCAGGGGAAGCGCGGTTACTGAAGCTTTCTTT; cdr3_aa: CASIRGSAVTEAFF
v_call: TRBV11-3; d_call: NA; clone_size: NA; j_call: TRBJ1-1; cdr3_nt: TGTGCCAGCAGCTTAGCAACTTTCACTGAAGCTTTCTTT; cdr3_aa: CASSLATFTEAFF
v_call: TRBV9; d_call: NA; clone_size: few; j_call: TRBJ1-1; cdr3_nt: TGTGCCAGCAGCGTAGGAACGGGGAGGGGCACTGAAGCTTTCTTT; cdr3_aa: CASSVGTGRGTEAFF
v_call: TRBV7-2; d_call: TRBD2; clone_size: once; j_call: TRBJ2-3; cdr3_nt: TGTGCCAGCAGCTGGGGACTAGCGGGGTTTGGTTATACGCAGTATTTT; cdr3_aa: CASSWGLAGFGYTQYF
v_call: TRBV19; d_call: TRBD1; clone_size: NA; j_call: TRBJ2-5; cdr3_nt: TGTGCCAGTAAGGCGGCGGGACAGGGGAACCAAGAGACCCAGTACTTC; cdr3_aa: CASKAAGQGNQETQYF
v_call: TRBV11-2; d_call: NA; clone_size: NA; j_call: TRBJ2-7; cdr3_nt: TGTGCCAGCAGCTTGGGTTCTCCCTACGAGCAGTACTTC; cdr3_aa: CASSLGSPYEQYF
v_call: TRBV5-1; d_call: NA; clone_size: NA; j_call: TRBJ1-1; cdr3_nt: TGCGCCAGCAGCTTCTTCGGGGGAGCTGAAGCTTTCTTT; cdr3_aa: CASSFFGGAEAFF
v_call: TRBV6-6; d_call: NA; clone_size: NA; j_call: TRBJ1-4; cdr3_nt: TGTGCCAGCAGCTCAGGAGGAACTAATGAAAAACTGTTTTTT; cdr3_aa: CASSSGGTNEKLFF
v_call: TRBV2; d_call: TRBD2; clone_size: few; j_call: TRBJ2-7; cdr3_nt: TGTGCCAGCAGTGATTGGACTAGCGGGAGAATTTTTCGCGAGCAGTACTTC; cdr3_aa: CASSDWTSGRIFREQYF
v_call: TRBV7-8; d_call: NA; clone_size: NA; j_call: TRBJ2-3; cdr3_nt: TGTGCCAGCAGCCGCACCACAGATACGCAGTATTTT; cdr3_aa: CASSRTTDTQYF
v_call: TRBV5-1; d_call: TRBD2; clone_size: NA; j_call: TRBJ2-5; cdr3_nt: TGCGCCAGCAGCCCGGGACTAGCGCAACCCTTCCAAGAGACCCAGTACTTC; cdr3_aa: CASSPGLAQPFQETQYF
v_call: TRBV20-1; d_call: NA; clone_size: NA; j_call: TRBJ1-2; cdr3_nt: TGCAGTGCTAGTATTGGGGGTGACTATGGCTACACCTTC; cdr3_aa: CSASIGGDYGYTF
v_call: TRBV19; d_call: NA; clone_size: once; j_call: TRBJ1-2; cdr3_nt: TGTGCCAGTAGCAGGCTCCGCGGGGCCGACTATGGCTACACCTTC; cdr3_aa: CASSRLRGADYGYTF
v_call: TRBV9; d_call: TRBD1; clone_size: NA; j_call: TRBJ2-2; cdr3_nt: TGTGCCAGCAGCCCACCGTGGGACAGGGGGACAAACGGGGAGCTGTTTTTT; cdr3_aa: CASSPPWDRGTNGELFF
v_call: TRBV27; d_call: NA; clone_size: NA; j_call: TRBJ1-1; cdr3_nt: TGTGCCAGCAGCCAGGGGAGCGTCACTGAAGCTTTCTTT; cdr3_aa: CASSQGSVTEAFF
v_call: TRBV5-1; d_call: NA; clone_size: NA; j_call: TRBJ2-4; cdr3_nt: TGCGCCAGCAGCTTGGATGGTCGCCTAAACATTCAGTACTTC; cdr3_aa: CASSLDGRLNIQYF
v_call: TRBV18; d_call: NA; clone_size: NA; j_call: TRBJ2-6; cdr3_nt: TGTGCCAGCTCACCACCTGGGACGGGGAGGCATGGGGCCAACGTCCTGACTTTC; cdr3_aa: CASSPPGTGRHGANVLTF
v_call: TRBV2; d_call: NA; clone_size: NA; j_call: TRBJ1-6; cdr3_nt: TGTGCCAGCACGGCAGGGTGGTTTTCACCCCTCCACTTT; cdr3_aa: CASTAGWFSPLHF
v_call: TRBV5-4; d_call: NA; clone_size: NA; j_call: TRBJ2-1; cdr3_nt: TGTGCCAGCAGCTTACCAGCTTCGGGTAAACATGAGCAGTTCTTC; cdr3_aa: CASSLPASGKHEQFF
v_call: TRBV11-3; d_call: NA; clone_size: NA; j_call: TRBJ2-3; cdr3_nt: TGTGCCAGCAGCTTATCTGGTGTTGGTCCAGATACGCAGTATTTT; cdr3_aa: CASSLSGVGPDTQYF
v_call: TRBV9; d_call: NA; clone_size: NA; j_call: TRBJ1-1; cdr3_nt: TGTGCCAGCAGCTTGGGGGAACCCTACACTGAAGCTTTCTTT; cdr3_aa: CASSLGEPYTEAFF
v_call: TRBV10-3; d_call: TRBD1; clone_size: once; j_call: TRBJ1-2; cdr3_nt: TGTGCCATCAGTGGGACAGGGGAAAACTATGGCTACACCTTC; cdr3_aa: CAISGTGENYGYTF
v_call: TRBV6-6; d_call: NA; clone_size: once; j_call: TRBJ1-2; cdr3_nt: TGTGCCAGCAGACCGGGGGGTACTAACTATGGCTACACCTTC; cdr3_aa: CASRPGGTNYGYTF
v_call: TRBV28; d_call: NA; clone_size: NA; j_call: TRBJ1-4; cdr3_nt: TGTGCCAGCAGTTTCAGGGCAACTAATGAAAAACTGTTTTTT; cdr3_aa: CASSFRATNEKLFF
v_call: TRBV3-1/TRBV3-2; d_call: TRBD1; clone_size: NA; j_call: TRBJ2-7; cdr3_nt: TGTGCCAGCAGCCTTTCCGGGACAGGGTTCAGACACGAGCAGTACTTC; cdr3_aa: CASSLSGTGFRHEQYF
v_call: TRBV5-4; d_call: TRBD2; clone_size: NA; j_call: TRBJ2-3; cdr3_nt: TGTGCCACCCTAGAGCGGGAGGCAGGAGATACGCAGTATTTT; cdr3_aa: CATLEREAGDTQYF
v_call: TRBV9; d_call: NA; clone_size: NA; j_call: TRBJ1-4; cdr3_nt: TGTGCCAGCAGCCTTTCTAATGAAAAACTGTTTTTT; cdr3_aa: CASSLSNEKLFF